One sample yielded the 10 T cell receptor beta chains listed below, sequenced in a study of cytomegalovirus exposure and HLA in healthy donors. Vbeta (60) and Jbeta (13) primers were used in the PCR. Assay used: immunoSEQ multiplex PCR; TCRdb lists only in-frame clones, some missing. The profile shows roughly 120,000 clones, 76% of them singletons. Sequencing was carried out using PBMCs. The origin of the receptors is a man aged 25 to 45 in good health and CMV-seropositive.

V is TRBV5-1 and J is TRBJ1-4; a weak D match, TRBD1 (5 bases). Trimming pared 4 bases from V and 0 bases from J, leaving 13 bases between. CDR1 and CDR2 from the germline V gene are SGHRS and YFSETQ. The CDR3 extends over 16 amino acids. CDR3 in DNA: TGCGCCAGCAGCGGCCAAGACAGCACAACTAATGAAAAACTGTTTTTT. Protein: CASSGQDSTTNEKLFF. Full variable domain (missing parts from reference TRBV5-1 and TRBJ1-4): KAGVTQTPRYLIKTRGQQVTLSCSPISGHRSVSWYQQTPGQGLQFLFEYFSETQRNKGNFPGRFSGRQFSNSRSEMNVSTLELGDSALYLCASSGQDSTTNEKLFFGSGTQLSVL.

The chain links TRBV6-5 to TRBJ1-2; D perhaps matches TRBD1 (6 bases). Germline CDR1 is MNHEY and CDR2 is SVGAGI. The CDR3 runs 16 residues. The germline V and J ends were trimmed by 2 bases and 0 bases, with 13 bases remaining between them. CDR3 loop: CASSYQGTKANYGYTF. The CDR3 coding sequence is TGTGCCAGCAGTTACCAGGGGACCAAAGCTAACTATGGCTACACCTTC.

The genes are TRBV5-1 and TRBJ1-2; 12 bases agree with TRBD1. CDR1 and CDR2 (germline): SGHRS, YFSETQ. The CDR3 is 15 amino acids. J was trimmed by 8 bases and V by 4 bases; bases with no gene match: 9. The CDR3 DNA reads as TGCGCCAGCAGCCCGGGACAGGGGGCGCGTGCGGGCTACACCTTC. Encoded protein: CASSPGQGARAGYTF.

The V and J genes are TRBV6-5 and TRBJ2-1; D is possibly TRBD2 (5 bases). V was trimmed by 7 bases and J by 4 bases, leaving 11 bases between them. CDR1 is MNHEY and CDR2 is SVGAGI in the germline V gene. This CDR3 is 13 amino acids long. CDR3 DNA: TGTGCCAGCACCGCGGGTCTGTACAATGAGCAGTTCTTC. Translation: CASTAGLYNEQFF.

The chain has TRBV27 and TRBJ2-7, with TRBD1 identical over 9 bases. This CDR3 spans 15 amino acids. Losses at the gene ends were 1 base for V and 6 bases for J; bases not matched to a gene: 7. Germline V gene lookup returns CDR1 MNHEY and CDR2 SMNVEV (reference sequence). In DNA, the CDR3 is TGTGCCAGCAGTTTATTGGGACAGGGAAATGGCGAGCAGTACTTC. It codes for CASSLLGQGNGEQYF.

The chain joins TRBV28 to TRBJ1-1; D not certain. CDR3 length: 14 amino acids. Germline V CDR1 and CDR2: MDHEN, SYDVKM. V dropped 7 bases and J dropped 3 bases, with 15 bases sitting between them. CDR3 amino acids: CASTQGRGYTEAFF. The CDR3 DNA follows: TGTGCCAGCACCCAAGGGCGGGGATACACTGAAGCTTTCTTT.

This clone has a handful of counts. The chain is built from TRBV6-6 and TRBJ2-5; TRBD1 agrees at 9 bases. Looked up from germline, CDR1 is MNHNY and CDR2 is SVGAGI (reference sequence). J lost 5 bases, V lost 6 bases, and 10 bases had no gene match. The CDR3 length is 15 residues. The CDR3 region is CASRPGQGTRETQYF. The DNA of the CDR3 is TGTGCCAGCAGGCCGGGACAGGGAACCCGGGAGACCCAGTACTTC.

The chain has TRBV28 and TRBJ2-5; a possible D gene is TRBD2 (7 bases). CDR3 length equals 14 residues. CDR1 is MDHEN and CDR2 is SYDVKM in the germline V gene. Between the trimmed V and J ends, which lost 7 bases and 6 bases, there was a span of 18 bases. CDR3 nucleotide sequence: TGTGCCAGCATCAGGGAGGGGGGCTTGCAGACCCAGTACTTC. Protein: CASIREGGLQTQYF.

The chain recombines TRBV5-6 with TRBJ2-5; a possible D gene is TRBD1 (7 bases). The CDR3 contains 15 residues. Germline V gene sequence: CDR1 SGHDT, CDR2 YYEEEE. Deletions cut 4 bases from V and 5 bases from J, with 18 bases between. Here the CDR3 DNA reads TGTGCCAGCAGCCCCTACAGGGGAGGAGGGGAGACCCAGTACTTC. Translation gives CASSPYRGGGETQYF.

The chain carries TRBV5-1 and TRBJ2-5; tentatively, D is TRBD2 (5 bases). Germline CDR1 reads SGHRS; CDR2 reads YFSETQ. This CDR3 contains 13 residues. V was pared by 3 bases and J by 5 bases, with 11 bases between. CDR3 sequence: CASSSEGVETQYF. The CDR3 DNA sequence: TGCGCCAGCAGCTCTGAGGGTGTCGAGACCCAGTACTTC.